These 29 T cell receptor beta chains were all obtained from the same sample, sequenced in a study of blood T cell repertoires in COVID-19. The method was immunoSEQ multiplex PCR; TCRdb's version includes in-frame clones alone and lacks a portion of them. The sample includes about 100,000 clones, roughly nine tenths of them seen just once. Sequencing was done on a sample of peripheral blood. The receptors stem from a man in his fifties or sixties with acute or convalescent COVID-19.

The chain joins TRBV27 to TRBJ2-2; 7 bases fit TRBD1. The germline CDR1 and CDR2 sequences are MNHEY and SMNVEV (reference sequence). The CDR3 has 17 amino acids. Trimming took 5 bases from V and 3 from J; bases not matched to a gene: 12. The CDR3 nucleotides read TGTGCCAGCAGTACCCGGACAGGTCTTTATGACACCGGGGAGCTGTTTTTT. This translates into CASSTRTGLYDTGELFF.

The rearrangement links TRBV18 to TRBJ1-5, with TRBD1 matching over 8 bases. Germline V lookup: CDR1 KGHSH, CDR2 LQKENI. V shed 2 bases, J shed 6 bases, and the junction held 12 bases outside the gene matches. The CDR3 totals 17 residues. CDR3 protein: CASSPVAGQDLGQPQHF. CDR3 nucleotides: TGTGCCAGCTCACCAGTCGCGGGACAGGACCTAGGTCAGCCCCAGCATTTT.

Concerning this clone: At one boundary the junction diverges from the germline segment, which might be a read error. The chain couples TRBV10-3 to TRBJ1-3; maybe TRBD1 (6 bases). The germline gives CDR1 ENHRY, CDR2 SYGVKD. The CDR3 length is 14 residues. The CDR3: CAIGEQGRGNTIYF. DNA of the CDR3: TGTGCCATCGGTGAACAGGGACGTGGAAACACCATATATTTT.

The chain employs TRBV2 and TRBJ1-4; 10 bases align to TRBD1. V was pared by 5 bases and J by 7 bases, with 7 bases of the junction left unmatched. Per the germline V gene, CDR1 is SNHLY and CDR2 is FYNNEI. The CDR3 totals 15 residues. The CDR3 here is CASSRAGTGAEKLFF. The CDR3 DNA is TGTGCCAGCAGTCGCGCCGGGACAGGGGCTGAAAAACTGTTTTTT.

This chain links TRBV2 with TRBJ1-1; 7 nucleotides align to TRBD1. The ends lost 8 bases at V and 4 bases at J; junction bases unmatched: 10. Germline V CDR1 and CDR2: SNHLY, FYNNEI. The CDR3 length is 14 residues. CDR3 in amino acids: CASATDRAGTEAFF. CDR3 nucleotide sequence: TGTGCCAGCGCTACTGACAGGGCGGGCACTGAAGCTTTCTTT.

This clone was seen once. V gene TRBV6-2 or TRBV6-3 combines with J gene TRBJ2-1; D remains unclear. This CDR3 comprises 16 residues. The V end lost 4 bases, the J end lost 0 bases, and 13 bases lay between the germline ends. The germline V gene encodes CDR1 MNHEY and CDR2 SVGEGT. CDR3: CASSSPPISSYNEQFF. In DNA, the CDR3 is TGTGCCAGCAGTTCACCTCCCATTAGCTCCTACAATGAGCAGTTCTTC.

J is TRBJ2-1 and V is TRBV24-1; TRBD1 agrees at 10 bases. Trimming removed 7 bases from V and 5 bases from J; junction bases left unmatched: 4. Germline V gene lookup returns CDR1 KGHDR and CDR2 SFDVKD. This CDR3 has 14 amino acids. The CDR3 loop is CATSPGQGNNEQFF. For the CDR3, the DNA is TGTGCCACCAGCCCGGGACAGGGGAACAATGAGCAGTTCTTC.

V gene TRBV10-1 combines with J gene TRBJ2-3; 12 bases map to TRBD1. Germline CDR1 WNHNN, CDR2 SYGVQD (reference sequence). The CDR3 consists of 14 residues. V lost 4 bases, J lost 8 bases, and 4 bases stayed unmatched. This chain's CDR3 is CASSVGQGAGTQYF. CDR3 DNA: TGCGCCAGCAGTGTGGGACAGGGGGCTGGTACGCAGTATTTT.

For the CDR3, the DNA is TGTGCCAGCAGCCAGGGACAGGGGGCCGGTAATGAGCAGTTCTTC. Protein product: CASSQGQGAGNEQFF. This rearrangement joins TRBV11-3 to TRBJ2-1, with TRBD1 matching 12 bases. CDR3 length equals 15 residues. V trimming: 5 bases; J trimming: 7 bases; junction bases outside the gene matches: 6. Germline V gene lookup returns CDR1 SGHNT and CDR2 YENEEA.

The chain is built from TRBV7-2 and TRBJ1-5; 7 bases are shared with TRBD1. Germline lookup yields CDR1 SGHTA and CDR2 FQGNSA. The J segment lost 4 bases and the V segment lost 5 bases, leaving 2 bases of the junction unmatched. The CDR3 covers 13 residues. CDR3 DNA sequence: TGTGCCAGCAGCACGACAGGGAATCAGCCCCAGCATTTT. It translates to CASSTTGNQPQHF.

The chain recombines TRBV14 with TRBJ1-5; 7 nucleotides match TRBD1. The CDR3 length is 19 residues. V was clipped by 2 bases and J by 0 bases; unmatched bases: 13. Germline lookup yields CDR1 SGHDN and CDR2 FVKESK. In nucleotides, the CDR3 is TGTGCCAGCAGCCAACCTAGACAGGGTCCAGAATATAGCAATCAGCCCCAGCATTTT. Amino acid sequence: CASSQPRQGPEYSNQPQHF.

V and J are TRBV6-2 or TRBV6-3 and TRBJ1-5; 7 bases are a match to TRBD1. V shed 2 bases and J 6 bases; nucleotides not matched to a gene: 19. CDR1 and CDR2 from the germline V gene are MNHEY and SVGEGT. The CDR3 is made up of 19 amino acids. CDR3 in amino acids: CASSYRGRKKGVEGQPQHF. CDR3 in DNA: TGTGCCAGCAGTTACAGGGGGCGTAAGAAAGGGGTAGAAGGTCAGCCCCAGCATTTT.

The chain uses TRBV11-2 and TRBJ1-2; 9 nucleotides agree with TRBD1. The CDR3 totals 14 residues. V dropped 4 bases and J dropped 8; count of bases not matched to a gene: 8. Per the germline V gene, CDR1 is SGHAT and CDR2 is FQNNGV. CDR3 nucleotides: TGTGCCAGCAGCTCAACAGGGGGCGGAAAGGGCTACACCTTC. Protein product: CASSSTGGGKGYTF.

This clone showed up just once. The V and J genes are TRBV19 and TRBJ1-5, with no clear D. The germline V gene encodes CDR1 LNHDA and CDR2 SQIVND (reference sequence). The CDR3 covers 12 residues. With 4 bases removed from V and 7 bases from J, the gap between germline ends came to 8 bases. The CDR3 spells CASSTKKQPQHF. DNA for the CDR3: TGTGCCAGTAGTACTAAAAAACAGCCCCAGCATTTT.

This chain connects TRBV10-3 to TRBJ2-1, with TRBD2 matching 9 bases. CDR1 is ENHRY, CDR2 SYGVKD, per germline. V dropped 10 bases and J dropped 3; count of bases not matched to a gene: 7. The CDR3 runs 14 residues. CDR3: CASSAGGSYNEQFF. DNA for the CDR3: TGTGCCAGCTCAGCGGGGGGCAGCTACAATGAGCAGTTCTTC.

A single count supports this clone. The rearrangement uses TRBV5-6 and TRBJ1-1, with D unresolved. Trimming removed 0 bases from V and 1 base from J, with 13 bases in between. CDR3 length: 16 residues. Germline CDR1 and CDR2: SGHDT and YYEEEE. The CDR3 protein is CASSLAVWPANTEAFF. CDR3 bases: TGTGCCAGCAGCTTGGCCGTTTGGCCTGCGAACACTGAAGCTTTCTTT. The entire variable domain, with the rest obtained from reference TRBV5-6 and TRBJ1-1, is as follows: DAGVTQSPTHLIKTRGQQVTLRCSPKSGHDTVSWYQQALGQGPQFIFQYYEEEERQRGNFPDRFSGHQFPNYSSELNVNALLLGDSALYLCASSLAVWPANTEAFFGQGTRLTVV.

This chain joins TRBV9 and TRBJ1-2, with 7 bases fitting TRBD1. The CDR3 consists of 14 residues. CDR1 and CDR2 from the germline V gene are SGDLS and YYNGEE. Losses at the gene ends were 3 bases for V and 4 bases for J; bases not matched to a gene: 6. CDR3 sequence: CASSATGTVYGYTF. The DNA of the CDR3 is TGTGCCAGCAGCGCGACAGGGACGGTCTATGGCTACACCTTC.

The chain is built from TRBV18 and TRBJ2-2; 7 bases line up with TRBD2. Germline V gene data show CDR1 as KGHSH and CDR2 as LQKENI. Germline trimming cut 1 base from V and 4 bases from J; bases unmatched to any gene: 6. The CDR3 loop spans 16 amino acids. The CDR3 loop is CASSPRSGEGTGELFF. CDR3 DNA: TGTGCCAGCTCACCACGTTCCGGGGAGGGCACCGGGGAGCTGTTTTTT.

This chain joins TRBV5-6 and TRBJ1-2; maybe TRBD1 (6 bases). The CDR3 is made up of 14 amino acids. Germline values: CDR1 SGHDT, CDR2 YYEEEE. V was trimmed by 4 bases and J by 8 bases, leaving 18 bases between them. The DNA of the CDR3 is TGTGCCAGCAGCCGTAACAGGGCACACGACGGCTACACCTTC. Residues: CASSRNRAHDGYTF. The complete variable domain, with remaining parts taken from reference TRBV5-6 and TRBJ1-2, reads DAGVTQSPTHLIKTRGQQVTLRCSPKSGHDTVSWYQQALGQGPQFIFQYYEEEERQRGNFPDRFSGHQFPNYSSELNVNALLLGDSALYLCASSRNRAHDGYTFGSGTRLTVV.

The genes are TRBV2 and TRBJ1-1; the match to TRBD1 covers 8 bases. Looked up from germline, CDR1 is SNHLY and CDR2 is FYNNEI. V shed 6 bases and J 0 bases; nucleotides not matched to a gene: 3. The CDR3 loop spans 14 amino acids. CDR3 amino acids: CASSRQGMNTEAFF. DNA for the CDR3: TGTGCCAGCAGCCGACAGGGGATGAACACTGAAGCTTTCTTT.

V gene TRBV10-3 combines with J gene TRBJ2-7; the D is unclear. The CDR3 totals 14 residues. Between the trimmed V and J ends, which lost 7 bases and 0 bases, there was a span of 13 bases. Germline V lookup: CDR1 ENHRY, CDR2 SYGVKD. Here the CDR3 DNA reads TGTGCCATCAAAGATGGAGCGAACTCCTACGAGCAGTACTTC. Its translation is CAIKDGANSYEQYF.

The CDR3 here is CASSSVGLKETQYF. DNA for the CDR3: TGTGCCAGCAGTTCTGTGGGCTTAAAAGAGACCCAGTACTTC. The chain combines TRBV5-6 with TRBJ2-5, with no clear D. The CDR3 spans 14 residues. Germline V CDR1 and CDR2: SGHDT, YYEEEE. Trimming took 5 bases from V and 3 from J, leaving 14 bases between them.

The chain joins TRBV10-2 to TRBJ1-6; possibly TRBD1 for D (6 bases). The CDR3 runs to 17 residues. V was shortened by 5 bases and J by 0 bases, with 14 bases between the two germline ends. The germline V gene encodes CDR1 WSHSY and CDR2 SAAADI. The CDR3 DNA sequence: TGCGCCAGCAGTTTGCGAGGGGGAAGCTCCTATAATTCACCCCTCCACTTT. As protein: CASSLRGGSSYNSPLHF.

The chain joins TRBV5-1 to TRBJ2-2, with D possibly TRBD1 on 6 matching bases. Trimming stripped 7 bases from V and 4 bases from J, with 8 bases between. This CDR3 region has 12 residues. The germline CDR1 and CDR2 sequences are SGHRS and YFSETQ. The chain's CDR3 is CASVGGTGELFF. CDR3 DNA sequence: TGCGCCAGCGTAGGGGGCACCGGGGAGCTGTTTTTT.

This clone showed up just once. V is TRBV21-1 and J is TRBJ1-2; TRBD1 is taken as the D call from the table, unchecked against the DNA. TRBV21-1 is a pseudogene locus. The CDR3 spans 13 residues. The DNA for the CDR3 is TGTGCCAGCAGTAGGACAGGGCGCTATGGCTACACCTTC. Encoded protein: CASSRTGRYGYTF.

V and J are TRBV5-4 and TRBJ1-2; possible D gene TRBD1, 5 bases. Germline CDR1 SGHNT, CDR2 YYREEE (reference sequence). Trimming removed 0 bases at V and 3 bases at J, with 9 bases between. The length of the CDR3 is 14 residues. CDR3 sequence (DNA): TGTGCCAGCAGCTTGGGCAGGGAAGACTATGGCTACACCTTC. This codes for CASSLGREDYGYTF.

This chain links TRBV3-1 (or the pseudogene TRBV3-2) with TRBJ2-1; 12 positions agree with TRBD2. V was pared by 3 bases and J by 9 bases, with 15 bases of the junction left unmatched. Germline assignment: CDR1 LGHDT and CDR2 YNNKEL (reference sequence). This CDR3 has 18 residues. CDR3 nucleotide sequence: TGTGCCAGCAGCCAGCCCCTTTTACTAGCGGGGGGCCTTAGTGAGCAGTTCTTC. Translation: CASSQPLLLAGGLSEQFF.

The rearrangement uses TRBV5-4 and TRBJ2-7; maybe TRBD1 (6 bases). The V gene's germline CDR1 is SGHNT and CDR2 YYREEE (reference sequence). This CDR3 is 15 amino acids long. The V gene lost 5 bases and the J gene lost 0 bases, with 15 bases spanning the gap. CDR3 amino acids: CASRGEQGRSYEQYF. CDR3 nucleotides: TGTGCCAGCAGAGGAGAACAGGGCCGCTCCTACGAGCAGTACTTC. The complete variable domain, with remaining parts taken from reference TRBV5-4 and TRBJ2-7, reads ETGVTQSPTHLIKTRGQQVTLRCSSQSGHNTVSWYQQALGQGPQFIFQYYREEENGRGNFPPRFSGLQFPNYSSELNVNALELDDSALYLCASRGEQGRSYEQYFGPGTRLTVT.

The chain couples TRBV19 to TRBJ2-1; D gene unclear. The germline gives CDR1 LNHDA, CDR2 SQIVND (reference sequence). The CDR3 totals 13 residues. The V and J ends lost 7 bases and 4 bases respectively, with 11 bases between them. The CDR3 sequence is CASTSDTYNEQFF. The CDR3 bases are TGTGCCAGTACCTCCGACACTTACAATGAGCAGTTCTTC.